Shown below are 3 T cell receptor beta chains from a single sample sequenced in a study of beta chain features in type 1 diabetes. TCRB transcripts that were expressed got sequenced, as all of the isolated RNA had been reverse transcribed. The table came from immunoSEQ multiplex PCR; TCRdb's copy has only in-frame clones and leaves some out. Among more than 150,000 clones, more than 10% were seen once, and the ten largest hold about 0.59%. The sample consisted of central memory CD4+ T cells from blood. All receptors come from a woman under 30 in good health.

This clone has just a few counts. DNA for the CDR3: TGTGCCAGCTCACGAGAGGGACAGCATTACGAGCAGTACTTC. It encodes CASSREGQHYEQYF. The chain links TRBV18 to TRBJ2-7; 7 bases fit TRBD1. CDR3 length: 14 residues. V trimming: 4 bases; J trimming: 4 bases; junction bases outside the gene matches: 7. Germline CDR1 KGHSH, CDR2 LQKENI.

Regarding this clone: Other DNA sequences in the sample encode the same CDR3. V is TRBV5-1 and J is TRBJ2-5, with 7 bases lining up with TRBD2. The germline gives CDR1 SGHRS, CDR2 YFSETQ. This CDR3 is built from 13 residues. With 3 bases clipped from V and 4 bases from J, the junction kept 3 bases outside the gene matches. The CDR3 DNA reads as TGCGCCAGCAGCTCGTTAGCGGGAGAGACCCAGTACTTC. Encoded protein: CASSSLAGETQYF.

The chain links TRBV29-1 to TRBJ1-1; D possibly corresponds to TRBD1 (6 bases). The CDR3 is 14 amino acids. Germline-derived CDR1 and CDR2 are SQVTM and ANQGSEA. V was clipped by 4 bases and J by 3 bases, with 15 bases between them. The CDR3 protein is CSVARQGTHTEAFF. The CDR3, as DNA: TGCAGCGTTGCCCGCCAGGGGACCCACACTGAAGCTTTCTTT.